This T cell receptor beta chain was observed in a study of OX40 agonist ivuxolimab in advanced cancers. At the level of the study: At just under 85% male, the cohort had a mean age of approximately 60 years, ranging from 23 to 79. Prior anti-PD-1, anti-PD-L1 or anti-CTLA-4 therapy did not bar entry, and 30% to 40% had some.

V dropped 5 bases and J dropped 2 bases, with 7 bases sitting between them. CDR1 is SGHNT and CDR2 is YYREEE in the germline V gene (reference sequence). The CDR3 has 12 residues. The sample holds a few counts of this clone. Profiling relied on immunoSEQ multiplex PCR, and the TCRdb table lists in-frame clones only, not all of them. The table includes about 100,000 clones, about 84% detected once. The clonotype originates from an adult with an advanced solid tumor such as melanoma, head and neck, liver or kidney cancer. This chain joins TRBV5-4 and TRBJ1-1; D gene uncertain. Material: CD4+ or CD8+ T cells sorted from blood, obtained in a trial of the OX40 agonist ivuxolimab. The CDR3 coding sequence is TGTGCCAGCAGTGCAAGTAACACTGAAGCTTTCTTT. Translation: CASSASNTEAFF.